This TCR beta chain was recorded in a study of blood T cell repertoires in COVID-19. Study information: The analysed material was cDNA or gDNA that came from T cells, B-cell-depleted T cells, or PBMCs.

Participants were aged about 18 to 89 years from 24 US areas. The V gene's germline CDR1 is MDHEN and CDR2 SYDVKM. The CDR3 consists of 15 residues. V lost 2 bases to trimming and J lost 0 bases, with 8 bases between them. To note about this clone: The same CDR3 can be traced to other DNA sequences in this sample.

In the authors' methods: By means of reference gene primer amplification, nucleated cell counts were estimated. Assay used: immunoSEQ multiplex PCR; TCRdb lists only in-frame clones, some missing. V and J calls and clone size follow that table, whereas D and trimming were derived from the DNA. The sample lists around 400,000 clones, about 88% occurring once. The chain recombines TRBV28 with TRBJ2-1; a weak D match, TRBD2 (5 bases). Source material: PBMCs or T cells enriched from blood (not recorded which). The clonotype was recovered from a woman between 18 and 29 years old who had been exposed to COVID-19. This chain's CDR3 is CASSLGGSSYNEQFF. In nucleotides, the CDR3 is TGTGCCAGCAGTTTAGGCGGGTCCTCCTACAATGAGCAGTTCTTC.